This section outlines one T cell receptor (beta chain) sequence together with its context. The study recruited people aged about 18 to 95 years across roughly 23 US areas. In the original analysis: Nucleated cell counts were estimated from reference gene primer amplification. The method was immunoSEQ multiplex PCR; TCRdb's version includes in-frame clones alone and lacks a portion of them. That table supplies the V and J calls and clone size; D and trimming were determined from the DNA. Of 150,000 to 250,000 clones listed, about 80% were seen once; the top ten hold around 7%. This record comes from a study of blood T cell repertoires in COVID-19. Background on the study: The origin of the acute and convalescent COVID-19 samples was the United States, Italy and Spain. The cDNA or gDNA used as material had been derived from T cells, B-cell-depleted T cells, or PBMCs.

Sequenced material: PBMCs or T cells enriched from blood (not recorded which). The receptor was derived from a man aged 35 to 55 who had recovered from COVID-19.

The CDR3 sequence is CASSLSSVEEQFF. CDR3 nucleotide sequence: TGTGCCAGCAGTCTCTCGTCCGTCGAGGAGCAGTTCTTC. This chain uses TRBV12-3 or TRBV12-4 with TRBJ2-1; D not resolved. This CDR3 region has 13 residues. With 5 bases removed from V and 10 bases from J, the gap between germline ends came to 15 bases.